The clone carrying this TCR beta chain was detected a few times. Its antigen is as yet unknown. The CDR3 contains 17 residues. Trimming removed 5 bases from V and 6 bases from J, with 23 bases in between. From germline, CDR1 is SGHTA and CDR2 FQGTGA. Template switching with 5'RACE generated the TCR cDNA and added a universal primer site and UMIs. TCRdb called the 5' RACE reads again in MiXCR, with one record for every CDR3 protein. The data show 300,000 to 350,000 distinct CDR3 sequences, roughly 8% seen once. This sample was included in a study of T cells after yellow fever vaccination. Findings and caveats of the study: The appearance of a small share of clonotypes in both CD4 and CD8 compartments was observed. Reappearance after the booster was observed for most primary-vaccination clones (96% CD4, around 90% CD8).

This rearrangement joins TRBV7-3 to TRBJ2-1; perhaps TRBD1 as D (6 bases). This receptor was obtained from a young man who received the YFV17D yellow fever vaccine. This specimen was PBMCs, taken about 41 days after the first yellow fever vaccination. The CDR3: CASSPNLGQRAPNEQFF. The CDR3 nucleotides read TGTGCCAGCAGCCCAAACCTGGGACAAAGGGCCCCCAATGAGCAGTTCTTC.